Below, one T cell receptor beta chain is given with its context. The data are from a study of blood T cell repertoires in COVID-19. Clones were sequenced by immunoSEQ multiplex PCR, and TCRdb holds only the in-frame ones, with some missing. The sample lists 400,000 to 550,000 clones, about 89% occurring once. V was trimmed by 5 bases and J by 4 bases, leaving 11 bases between them. In germline, CDR1 is MRHNA, CDR2 SNTAGT. There are 13 residues in the CDR3. The rearrangement links TRBV6-4 to TRBJ2-5; the D is unclear. This TCR derives from a woman aged 25 to 39 with acute or convalescent COVID-19. The sample taken for sequencing was peripheral blood. The chain's CDR3 is CASSPERGETQYF. In DNA, the CDR3 is TGTGCCAGCAGTCCAGAACGAGGAGAGACCCAGTACTTC.